The entry that follows covers one T cell receptor beta chain sequence. The target antigen is unknown. The sample originates from a study of beta chain features in type 1 diabetes. Regarding the study as a whole: A cDNA-based sequencing approach could over-represent cells with high TCR expression. People with Type 1 diabetes carried modestly yet significantly shorter TCRB CDR3s in all four CD4+ subsets.

This CDR3 is 15 amino acids long. The trim removed 7 bases at V and 5 bases at J, leaving 13 bases unmatched. Germline CDR1 MDHEN, CDR2 SYDVKM. A single heparinised blood sample, averaging around 120 mL, was obtained per donor. Isolated RNA was reverse transcribed in full, so expressed TCRB transcripts were sequenced. Some clones are missing from TCRdb's copy, which holds only in-frame ones; the method was immunoSEQ multiplex PCR. The sample yields about 250,000 clones, under 13% seen once. The sample consisted of naive CD4+ T cells from blood. The V call is TRBV28, the J call TRBJ1-1; TRBD1 matches 7 bases. The sequence was obtained from a man aged 25-45 years with type 1 diabetes. The CDR3 spells CASKSPGQRVTEAFF. In DNA form, the CDR3 reads TGTGCCAGCAAGTCACCGGGACAGAGAGTTACTGAAGCTTTCTTT.